This T cell receptor (beta chain) derives from a study of cytomegalovirus exposure and HLA in healthy donors. Study conclusions and caveats: Analyses of presence and absence presupposed an approximately uniform sequencing depth across donors.

It was with 60 Vbeta and 13 Jbeta primers that the PCR ran. Produced via immunoSEQ multiplex PCR; TCRdb's table is partial and in-frame only. The sample shows 100,000 to 150,000 clones, approximately 87% of them seen only once. For this clone: Its antigen is not known.

Germline V gene sequence: CDR1 MNHEY, CDR2 SMNVEV (reference sequence). The junction had 9 bases not matched to a gene; V was cut back by 5 bases and J by 7 bases. This CDR3 region has 15 residues. Sequencing input: PBMCs. The chain is built from TRBV27 and TRBJ1-4, with 8 positions matching TRBD1. The receptor comes from a man aged 18 to 29 in good health and CMV-seropositive. The CDR3, as DNA: TGTGCCAGCAGTACCTGGACAGGGCCCGGTGAAAAACTGTTTTTT. This gives the protein CASSTWTGPGEKLFF.